These 8 T cell receptor beta chains were all obtained from the same sample, sequenced in a study of regulatory T cells in long-lasting Graves disease. The time point denotes: newly diagnosed GD, antithyroid drugs for less than 3 months. PBMC-derived RNA was used for the TCR library. To make TCR beta libraries, researchers used iRepertoire HTBI primers and Arm-PCR of CDR3 regions. TCRdb redid the calling of the multiplex PCR reads with MiXCR, one entry per CDR3 protein. The sample includes 400,000 to 450,000 distinct CDR3 sequences, over 15% of them seen just once. The sample also formed part of further work on T cells in Graves' hyperthyroidism and ophthalmopathy.

The sample in question was peripheral blood mononuclear cells (PBMCs), obtained at new diagnosis, from a patient treated with antithyroid drugs. These receptors came from a woman younger than 45 with Graves disease.

In the case of this clonotype: The junction differs from germline at one of its ends, possibly a read error. This rearrangement joins TRBV10-3 to TRBJ2-7; no firm D call. The CDR3 length is 13 residues. Germline loops: CDR1 ENHRY, CDR2 SYGVKD. The CDR3 DNA sequence: TGTGCCATCGGGCGACCAAGCTCCTGCGAGCAGTACTTC. Protein sequence: CAIGRPSSCEQYF.

Ten or more counts support this clonotype. The V gene is TRBV7-2, the J gene TRBJ2-1; either TRBD1 or TRBD2 may supply D (5 bases each). This CDR3 has 15 residues. Germline assignment: CDR1 SGHTA and CDR2 FQGNSA. V gave up 1 base and J gave up 4 bases, with 11 bases separating them. Here the CDR3 reads CASSLGVGGYNEQFF. The DNA for the CDR3 is TGTGCCAGCAGCTTAGGGGTTGGGGGTTACAATGAGCAGTTCTTC.

The sample holds one count of this clonotype. The V and J genes are TRBV7-2 and TRBJ2-5, with TRBD2 matching 13 bases. The J call is uncertain, as TRBJ2-1 better fits the DNA end. The CDR3 length is 16 residues. The V gene's germline CDR1 is SGHTA and CDR2 FQGNSA. This chain's CDR3 is CASARTSGSRLNEQFF. CDR3 nucleotide sequence: TGTGCCAGCGCAAGGACTAGCGGGAGCAGACTCAATGAGCAGTTCTTC.

This clonotype was observed a few times. This sequence may be a read error, since a much larger clone differs from it by one base. The chain employs TRBV2 and TRBJ2-2; 8 bases map to TRBD2. This CDR3 has 15 amino acids. The V gene's germline CDR1 is SNHLY and CDR2 FYNNEI. This CDR3 is CASSQLSGVAGGLFF. CDR3 DNA sequence: TGTGCCAGCAGTCAACTTAGCGGGGTGGCCGGGGGGCTGTTTTTT.

In this sample, this clonotype turned up a few times. The chain carries TRBV29-1 and TRBJ2-1; TRBD2 might be the D (5 bases). CDR3 size: 13 residues. Trimming shortened V by 3 bases and J by 8 bases, and 14 bases separated the two germline ends. Per the germline V gene, CDR1 is SQVTM and CDR2 is ANQGSEA. CDR3: CSVDKTGFDEQFF. The CDR3 DNA is TGCAGCGTTGATAAAACGGGATTTGATGAGCAGTTCTTC.

The chain combines TRBV19 with TRBJ2-3, with D uncertain. The CDR3 consists of 13 residues. The V gene lost 4 bases and the J gene lost 3 bases, with 8 bases spanning the gap. CDR1 and CDR2 (germline): LNHDA, SQIVND (reference sequence). The CDR3 nucleotides read TGTGCCAGTAGTAACGAATTGACAGATACGCAGTATTTT. Translating it yields CASSNELTDTQYF.

Ten or more counts support this clonotype. The V call is TRBV5-1, the J call TRBJ2-7, with 8 bases that match TRBD2. The V gene end was trimmed by 0 bases and the J gene end by 2 bases; junction bases not matched to a gene: 4. In germline, CDR1 is SGHRS, CDR2 YFSETQ. The CDR3 runs 15 residues. This CDR3 reads CASSLAGGGTYEQYF. The CDR3 nucleotides read TGCGCCAGCAGCTTGGCGGGAGGGGGGACCTACGAGCAGTACTTC.

This clonotype was seen many times. CDR3 loop: CASRTSGGNNEQFF. The CDR3 bases are TGTGCCAGCAGAACTAGCGGGGGAAACAATGAGCAGTTCTTC. This chain uses TRBV6-1 with TRBJ2-1, with 11 bases identical to TRBD2. V lost 6 bases, J lost 5 bases, and 3 bases stayed unmatched. The CDR3 extends over 14 amino acids. Per the germline V gene, CDR1 is MNHNS and CDR2 is SASEGT.